This entry lists 8 T cell receptor beta chains sequenced from one sample in a study of CD8 T cells in ankylosing spondylitis listed by TCRdb under 2017. Libraries were constructed by 5' RACE. Sequencing relied on an Illumina HiSeq 2500. TCRdb ran its own pipeline on the public reads, namely fastp trimming at Q25 and MiXCR clone calling, and kept in-frame beta chains. Under each unique CDR3 protein, matching rows form one entry showing the most common genes and DNA. The sample records tens of thousands of distinct CDR3 sequences, approximately 9.9% of which are singletons. The ten top clones hold around 1.5% of the sample. Sample: blood, either unsorted or a sorted T cell fraction (not recorded which). These receptors were obtained from a male donor with ankylosing spondylitis or in good health (not recorded which).

This clonotype was detected ten times or more. This chain uses TRBV27 with TRBJ1-2, with D perhaps TRBD1 (5 bases). CDR3 length: 14 amino acids. The germline V gene has CDR1 MNHEY and CDR2 SMNVEV (reference sequence). V shed 0 bases and J shed 3 bases, with 8 bases lying between them. CDR3 sequence reads: CASSLSAGHYGYTF. The CDR3 coding sequence is TGTGCCAGCAGTTTATCAGCAGGGCACTATGGCTACACCTTC.

This clonotype was detected ten times or more. The V and J genes are TRBV2 and TRBJ2-7; D assignment may be TRBD1 or TRBD2 (5 bases each). The CDR3 has 14 amino acids. Germline V gives CDR1 SNHLY, CDR2 FYNNEI. With 6 bases removed from V and 4 bases from J, the gap between germline ends came to 16 bases. As DNA, the CDR3 is TGTGCCAGCAGCTTCATGGGGACGACATACGAGCAGTACTTC. Protein sequence: CASSFMGTTYEQYF.

About this clonotype itself: Possible read error: a much larger clone is one base away. The rearrangement uses TRBV6-5 and TRBJ2-1; 8 nucleotides align to TRBD2. J was trimmed by 7 bases and V by 8 bases; bases with no gene match: 4. The CDR3 has 12 residues. Germline CDR1 and CDR2: MNHEY and SVGAGI. The CDR3 nucleotides are TGTGCCAGCCGAGCTAGCGGGAATGAGCAGTTCTTC. Translating it yields CASRASGNEQFF.

This clonotype was counted between two and nine times. V gene TRBV2 combines with J gene TRBJ2-2; D gene ambiguous. The CDR3 extends over 15 amino acids. Germline-derived CDR1 and CDR2 are SNHLY and FYNNEI. V was pared by 1 base and J by 0 bases, with 6 bases between. The chain's CDR3 is CASSEGGANTGELFF. CDR3 in DNA: TGTGCCAGCAGTGAAGGTGGGGCGAACACCGGGGAGCTGTTTTTT.

This clonotype was seen at least ten times. The chain is built from TRBV2 and TRBJ2-4, with 7 bases matching TRBD1. There are 14 residues in the CDR3. From germline, CDR1 is SNHLY and CDR2 FYNNEI. Unmatched junction bases numbered 8, after V lost 6 bases and J lost 6 bases. The chain's CDR3 is CASRWDSNTNIQYF. In DNA form, the CDR3 reads TGTGCCAGCAGATGGGACAGCAATACAAACATTCAGTACTTC.

This clonotype has only a few counts. This rearrangement joins TRBV7-2 to TRBJ1-2, with D uncertain. The CDR3 has 12 amino acids. Germline V gene lookup returns CDR1 SGHTA and CDR2 FQGNSA. The ends were cut back, 5 bases at V and 5 bases at J, with 9 bases in the middle. The CDR3 nucleotides read TGTGCCAGCAGCCCCGGATCTTATGGCTACACCTTC. It specifies CASSPGSYGYTF.

The table lists this clonotype with many counts. The chain employs TRBV29-1 and TRBJ1-2; D unresolved. CDR3 size: 15 residues. The germline gives CDR1 SQVTM, CDR2 ANQGSEA. V was pared by 3 bases and J by 8 bases, with 22 bases between. CDR3 loop: CSVDLSTRRVDGYTF. CDR3 nucleotides: TGCAGCGTTGACCTATCGACAAGGCGAGTCGACGGCTACACCTTC.

By share, this clonotype counts as medium-sized. The chain joins TRBV5-1 to TRBJ2-1; D gene ambiguous. CDR1 and CDR2 from the germline V gene are SGHRS and YFSETQ. V lost 2 bases to trimming and J lost 4 bases, with 4 bases between them. CDR3 length: 12 amino acids. CDR3 protein: CASSFEYNEQFF. The CDR3 DNA reads as TGCGCCAGCAGCTTCGAGTACAATGAGCAGTTCTTC.